The 26 T cell receptor beta chains below all came from one sample that was sequenced in a study of tumor and adjacent non-tumor tissue in lung cancer. The template was RNA from unsorted bulk tissue. The normal lung tissue was taken more than 3 cm from the tumor edge. TCRbeta libraries were built with three rounds of nested PCR, modified from ARM-PCR. TCRdb ran MiXCR on the multiplex PCR reads and lists one entry per CDR3 protein. The table records around 99,000 distinct CDR3 sequences, under 65% of them present only once. Sample: distant non-tumor lung tissue. Receptors were obtained from a man between 60 and 75 years old with non-small cell lung cancer.

The chain recombines TRBV5-1 with TRBJ2-3; weak D call: TRBD1 (5 bases). V lost 10 bases and J 6 bases, leaving 18 bases between the germline ends. CDR1 and CDR2 (germline): SGHRS, YFSETQ. The CDR3 has 13 amino acids. The CDR3 loop reads CADSSDTTDTQYF. CDR3 nucleotide sequence: TGCGCCGACAGCTCGGACACGACCGATACGCAGTATTTT.

The V call is TRBV10-3, the J call TRBJ2-7; no reliable D call. Between the trimmed V and J ends, which lost 0 bases and 4 bases, there was a span of 10 bases. Germline V gives CDR1 ENHRY, CDR2 SYGVKD. CDR3 length: 14 residues. The CDR3 here is CAISESRTDYEQYF. The DNA for the CDR3 is TGTGCCATCAGTGAGTCCAGGACCGATTACGAGCAGTACTTC.

In this sample, this clonotype turned up many times. The CDR3 region has the DNA TGTGCCAGCAAGGTGGGGGGTCGGGGGAGGTACGAGCAGTACTTC. It translates to CASKVGGRGRYEQYF. The J gene is TRBJ2-7, the V gene TRBV6-5; TRBD2 is a possible D gene (6 bases). Trimming cost V 7 bases and J 4 bases, with 20 bases left between them. CDR1 and CDR2 from the germline V gene are MNHEY and SVGAGI. This CDR3 is built from 15 residues.

Turning to this clonotype: A single base separates this from a much larger clone, so it may be a read error. This chain uses TRBV5-5 with TRBJ2-1; D is ambiguous. CDR3 size: 14 residues. The germline CDR1 and CDR2 sequences are SGHKS and YYEKEE (reference sequence). Written as DNA, the CDR3 is TGTGCCAGCAACTTGGTTGAGACCGCCTTAGGGCAGTTCTTC. This sequence encodes CASNLVETALGQFF.

A word on this clonotype: A junction end diverges from the germline sequence, so it may reflect a read error. This sequence joins TRBV6-2 or TRBV6-3 and TRBJ1-2; D is uncertain. Germline loops: CDR1 MNHEY, CDR2 SVGEGT. The CDR3 contains 16 residues. The CDR3 is CASSYSWQVAIYGYTF. The CDR3 DNA follows: TGCGCCAGCAGTTACTCTTGGCAGGTCGCTATCTATGGCTACACCTTC.

The chain has TRBV20-1 and TRBJ2-7; D is undetermined. V was clipped by 5 bases and J by 6 bases, with 14 bases between them. The germline CDR1 and CDR2 sequences are DFQATT and SNEGSKA (reference sequence). The CDR3 is 12 amino acids. For the CDR3, the DNA is TGCAGTGCTCCTAAAGGTGTTCGCGAGCAGTACTTC. This sequence encodes CSAPKGVREQYF.

With respect to this clonotype: This sequence may be a read error, since a much larger clone differs from it by one base. CDR3 sequence reads: CANSRDSTDYGYTF. The CDR3 nucleotides are TGCGCCAACAGTCGGGACAGCACCGATTATGGCTACACCTTC. The V and J genes are TRBV5-1 and TRBJ1-2, with 7 bases identical to TRBD1. The CDR3 consists of 14 residues. V trimming: 9 bases; J trimming: 5 bases; junction bases outside the gene matches: 13. The germline V gene encodes CDR1 SGHRS and CDR2 YFSETQ.

The chain has TRBV11-2 and TRBJ1-2, with no clear D. The CDR3 runs to 13 residues. CDR1 is SGHAT and CDR2 is FQNNGV in the germline V gene. The V and J ends lost 4 bases and 4 bases respectively, with 10 bases between them. CDR3 region: CASSSSGPYGYTF. CDR3 bases: TGTGCCAGCAGCTCATCGGGCCCCTATGGCTACACCTTC.

On this clonotype: A read error may produce the germline difference seen at one junction end. The rearrangement uses TRBV10-3 and TRBJ1-1, with 8 positions matching TRBD1. In germline, CDR1 is ENHRY, CDR2 SYGVKD. The CDR3 spans 14 residues. In DNA form, the CDR3 reads TGTGCCATCGGAGAGACAGGGGATAACACTGAAACTTTCTTT. Translation gives CAIGETGDNTETFF.

Of note for this clonotype: The junction and the germline gene differ at one end; a read error may be behind it. The rearrangement links TRBV10-3 to TRBJ1-1; D unclear. Germline lookup yields CDR1 ENHRY and CDR2 SYGVKD. The CDR3 sequence is 14 residues long. The CDR3 DNA follows: TGTGCTATCAGTGAATCCAGAGAGAAGGCTGAAGCTTTCTTT. As protein: CAISESREKAEAFF.

As for this clonotype: One end of the junction is discordant with germline, which a read error may explain. The V and J genes are TRBV4-2 and TRBJ2-3; 7 bases are shared with TRBD2. The germline gives CDR1 LGHNA, CDR2 YNFKEQ. The CDR3 is 17 residues long. The CDR3 reads CASSQDKGLTATDTQYF. The CDR3 nucleotides are TGTGCCAGTAGCCAAGATAAGGGACTAACCGCAACAGATACGCAGTATTTT.

Concerning this clonotype itself: Given the absence of the conserved phenylalanine or tryptophan at the CDR3 end, a read error is likely. It is unclear where the CDR3 begins or ends on the DNA, so no DNA is shown, and the CDR3 is as TCRdb lists it. The rearrangement joins TRBV11-3 to TRBJ2-3. Germline V gene lookup returns CDR1 SGHNT and CDR2 YENEEA. The CDR3 is 14 amino acids in total, end residues counted. CDR3 sequence: CASSLVGYTDTQYS.

This clonotype was seen at least ten times. The chain uses TRBV12-3 or TRBV12-4 and TRBJ1-2, with unresolved D. V was pared by 3 bases and J by 4 bases, with 9 bases between. CDR3 length: 13 amino acids. The CDR3 DNA is TGTGCCAGCAGTTTCTCAAACCTCTATGGCTACACCTTC. Its protein product is CASSFSNLYGYTF.

This clonotype has a count of ten or more. This chain connects TRBV4-1 to TRBJ2-7; 10 nucleotides agree with TRBD1. The germline V gene has CDR1 MGHRA and CDR2 YSYEKL. The CDR3 length is 18 residues. The V segment lost 0 bases and the J segment 2 bases; nucleotides outside the gene matches: 10. CDR3 DNA sequence: TGCGCCAGCAGCCAAGATGGGCGACAGGGGGCTTTTCCCTACGAGCAGTACTTC. Its translation is CASSQDGRQGAFPYEQYF.

This clonotype has just a few counts. The chain carries TRBV20-1 and TRBJ1-1; D uncertain. The CDR3 contains 11 residues. The V gene lost 5 bases and the J gene lost 1 base, with 5 bases spanning the gap. Germline V lookup: CDR1 DFQATT, CDR2 SNEGSKA (reference sequence). In DNA form, the CDR3 reads TGCAGTGCTCAAGAGAACACTGAAGCTTTCTTT. This encodes CSAQENTEAFF.

A remark on this clonotype: A read error may explain this, as a much larger clone is one base away. The chain joins TRBV20-1 to TRBJ2-1; TRBD2 agrees at 7 bases. The length of the CDR3 is 15 residues. Trimming at V came to 5 bases and at J to 2 bases, leaving 9 bases not matched to a gene. Germline values: CDR1 DFQATT, CDR2 SNEGSKA (reference sequence). The CDR3 sequence: CSAARDYNTYNEQFF. In DNA form, the CDR3 reads TGCAGTGCTGCCAGGGACTACAACACCTACAATGAGCAGTTCTTC.

As regards this clonotype: The CDR3 does not end in the conserved phenylalanine or tryptophan, so this is likely a read error. This chain connects TRBV12-3 or TRBV12-4 to TRBJ2-7; D uncertain. Trimming took off 7 bases at V and 2 bases at J, with 18 bases between the two ends. The CDR3 runs 15 residues. The CDR3 reads CASNPSSHLAYEQYS. The DNA of the CDR3 is TGTGCCAGCAACCCATCCTCCCACCTAGCCTACGAGCAGTACTCC.

Many counts were recorded for this clonotype. Being one base from a much bigger clone, this may be a read error. The chain joins TRBV11-3 to TRBJ2-7; D assignment may be TRBD1 or TRBD2 (5 bases each). This CDR3 contains 14 residues. The germline V gene encodes CDR1 SGHNT and CDR2 YENEEA. CDR3 DNA sequence: TGTGTCAGCAGCCCGGACACGGGGACCTACGAGCAGTACTTC. Amino acids: CVSSPDTGTYEQYF.

This clonotype was detected once. The chain uses TRBV6-1 and TRBJ1-1; D remains unclear. The CDR3 loop spans 15 amino acids. The ends were cut back, 5 bases at V and 7 bases at J, with 20 bases in the middle. Germline V gives CDR1 MNHNS, CDR2 SASEGT. Written as DNA, the CDR3 is TGTGCCAGCAGTAAAATTACAGAGGCCGACAATGAAGCTTTCTTT. It yields the protein CASSKITEADNEAFF.

With regard to this clonotype: A read error may explain this, as a much larger clone is one base away. The chain combines TRBV12-3 or TRBV12-4 with TRBJ2-1; D ambiguous. The length of the CDR3 is 13 residues. CDR3 protein: CASSPLEYKEQFF. Here the CDR3 DNA reads TGTGCCAGCTCTCCCCTAGAGTACAAAGAGCAGTTCTTC.

A remark on this clonotype: This sequence may be a read error, since a much larger clone differs from it by one base. The chain combines TRBV12-5 with TRBJ1-1, with a tentative D call TRBD1 (6 bases). Germline V lookup: CDR1 LGHNT, CDR2 FRNRAP. The CDR3 has 15 residues. The CDR3 protein is CASDLSRGGNTEAFF. The CDR3 DNA is TGTGCTAGTGATTTGTCAAGGGGGGGGAACACTGAAGCTTTCTTT. The whole variable domain, filled in from reference TRBV12-5 and TRBJ1-1, reads DARVTQTPRHKVTEMGQEVTMRCQPILGHNTVFWYRQTMMQGLELLAYFRNRAPLDDSGMPKDRFSAEMPDATLATLKIQPSEPRDSAVYFCASDLSRGGNTEAFFGQGTRLTVV.

A remark on this clonotype: One junction end does not reproduce the germline sequence, and a read error may be involved. This sequence joins TRBV12-3 or TRBV12-4 and TRBJ2-3; D unresolved. This CDR3 is 16 amino acids long. The CDR3 nucleotides read TGTGCCAGCACTTTACTCAAAGGAGCCTCCACAGATACGCAGTATTTT. Its protein is CASTLLKGASTDTQYF.

Many counts were recorded for this clonotype. The chain combines TRBV6-6 with TRBJ2-1; 9 bases fit TRBD1. CDR3 length: 15 amino acids. Germline loops: CDR1 MNHNY, CDR2 SVGAGI (reference sequence). The junction had 10 bases not matched to a gene; V was cut back by 7 bases and J by 6 bases. CDR3 loop: CASTLGQGSSNEQFF. In DNA, the CDR3 is TGTGCCAGCACCCTGGGACAGGGCAGTTCCAATGAGCAGTTCTTC.

The J gene is TRBJ2-5, the V gene TRBV6-5; weak D call: TRBD2 (7 bases). The CDR3 extends over 16 amino acids. The germline V and J ends were trimmed by 9 bases and 1 base, with 21 bases remaining between them. From germline, CDR1 is MNHEY and CDR2 SVGAGI. The CDR3 nucleotides are TGTGCCAGTAGCTACGGACTAGGGGGGAGCCAAGAGACCCAGTACTTC. Translated, it gives CASSYGLGGSQETQYF.

This clonotype was detected ten times or more. This chain joins TRBV6-5 and TRBJ2-1; D remains ambiguous. In germline, CDR1 is MNHEY, CDR2 SVGAGI. The CDR3 sequence is 14 residues long. Trimming stripped 2 bases from V and 8 bases from J, with 13 bases between. The CDR3 DNA is TGTGCCAGCAGTTACAAGTCCTATAGGGATGAGCAGTTCTTC. It translates to CASSYKSYRDEQFF.

Concerning this clonotype itself: The missing conserved phenylalanine or tryptophan at the end of this CDR3 makes a read error likely. J is TRBJ2-3 and V is TRBV12-3 or TRBV12-4, with 7 bases lining up with TRBD1. The CDR3 consists of 16 residues. CDR3 in amino acids: CASSLGDSLSTDTQYL. CDR3 in DNA: TGTGCCAGTAGTTTGGGGGACAGCCTCAGCACAGATACGCAGTATTTA.